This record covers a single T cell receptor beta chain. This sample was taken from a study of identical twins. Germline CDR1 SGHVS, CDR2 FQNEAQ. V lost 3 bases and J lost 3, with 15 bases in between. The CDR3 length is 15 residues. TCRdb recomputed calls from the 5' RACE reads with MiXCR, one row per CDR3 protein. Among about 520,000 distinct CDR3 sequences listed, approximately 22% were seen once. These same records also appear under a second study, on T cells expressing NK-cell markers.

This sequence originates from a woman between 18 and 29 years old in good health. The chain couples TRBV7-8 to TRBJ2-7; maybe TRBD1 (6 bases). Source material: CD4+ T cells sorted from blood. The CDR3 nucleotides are TGTGCCAGCAGCTTGACCAGGCAGGGGTACTACGAGCAGTACTTC. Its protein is CASSLTRQGYYEQYF.